Below, 25 T cell receptor beta chains from the same sample are listed, as sequenced in a study of post-analysis software for immune sequencing data. Study-level findings and limits: About 5 TRBV segments appeared more often in patients than in controls, and TRBV5-6, TRBV5-1 and TRBV20-1 were among these.

These receptors lack a known antigen. Libraries were made from TCR beta cDNA, and they carried unique molecular identifiers. TCRdb used MiXCR to reprocess the PCR reads, holding one entry per CDR3 protein. This table has hundreds of thousands of distinct CDR3 sequences, roughly 30% appearing once. The sequenced sample consisted of blood. These receptors originate from a girl aged 10 to 17 with multiple sclerosis.

This clonotype was seen more than once but under ten times. The chain employs TRBV5-6 and TRBJ2-3; 7 bases line up with TRBD1. Germline CDR1 SGHDT, CDR2 YYEEEE. The J segment lost 4 bases and the V segment lost 0 bases, leaving 5 bases of the junction unmatched. CDR3 length: 15 amino acids. The CDR3 here is CASSLVRDSADTQYF. CDR3 nucleotides: TGTGCCAGCAGCTTGGTTCGGGACAGTGCAGATACGCAGTATTTT.

The rearrangement links TRBV12-3 or TRBV12-4 to TRBJ2-7; D not resolved. The length of the CDR3 is 12 residues. The V gene lost 1 base and the J gene lost 5 bases, with 6 bases spanning the gap. The CDR3 region has the DNA TGTGCCAGCAGTTTAGGAAGACACGAGCAGTACTTC. Protein: CASSLGRHEQYF.

J is TRBJ1-2 and V is TRBV4-2; D might be TRBD1 (6 bases). V was shortened by 0 bases and J by 4 bases, with 12 bases between the two germline ends. The CDR3 runs to 15 residues. Germline values: CDR1 LGHNA, CDR2 YNFKEQ. CDR3 in amino acids: CASSQDQDRRYGYTF. CDR3 bases: TGTGCCAGCAGCCAAGATCAAGACAGGCGCTATGGCTACACCTTC.

This clonotype has just a few counts. This sequence joins TRBV28 and TRBJ2-7; a possible D gene is TRBD1 (7 bases). Deletions cut 3 bases from V and 4 bases from J, with 13 bases between. The CDR3 totals 14 residues. Germline CDR1 reads MDHEN; CDR2 reads SYDVKM. The CDR3 loop reads CASSLVRGRYEQYF. CDR3 DNA: TGTGCCAGCAGTTTGGTCAGGGGGAGGTACGAGCAGTACTTC.

This clonotype was found a few times. J is TRBJ2-7 and V is TRBV20-1; TRBD2 agrees at 8 bases. CDR1 and CDR2 from the germline V gene are DFQATT and SNEGSKA (reference sequence). CDR3 length: 15 residues. J lost 5 bases, V lost 6 bases, and 15 bases had no gene match. CDR3 residues: CSAPTLSGSPHEQYF. DNA of the CDR3: TGCAGTGCACCCACCCTCAGCGGGAGCCCCCACGAGCAGTACTTC.

This chain joins TRBV12-3 or TRBV12-4 and TRBJ2-1, with TRBD1 matching over 8 bases. The V segment lost 6 bases and the J segment 7 bases; nucleotides outside the gene matches: 8. The CDR3 loop spans 14 amino acids. The CDR3 region has the DNA TGTGCCAGCAGGACAGGGGTCGGTTCGAATGAGCAGTTCTTC. Its translation is CASRTGVGSNEQFF.

This chain uses TRBV7-9 with TRBJ1-1; possibly TRBD1 for D (6 bases). CDR1 and CDR2 (germline): SEHNR, FQNEAQ (reference sequence). Trimming removed 5 bases from V and 1 base from J, with 14 bases in between. The CDR3 is 15 amino acids. The DNA for the CDR3 is TGTGCCAGCAGCGCGCATACAGGGACGAACACTGAAGCTTTCTTT. It yields the protein CASSAHTGTNTEAFF.

This clonotype occurred a few times. The V call is TRBV9, the J call TRBJ2-1; perhaps TRBD2 as D (5 bases). This CDR3 spans 16 amino acids. V lost 4 bases and J lost 0, with 14 bases in between. Germline loops: CDR1 SGDLS, CDR2 YYNGEE. The CDR3 nucleotides read TGTGCCAGCAGCACCCTCGGTGGGAGCTCCTACAATGAGCAGTTCTTC. It translates to CASSTLGGSSYNEQFF.

The chain uses TRBV2 and TRBJ1-2; 9 positions agree with TRBD1. With V trimmed by 6 bases and J by 4 bases, 12 bases remained unmatched. Germline CDR1 and CDR2: SNHLY and FYNNEI. The CDR3 totals 16 residues. This CDR3 reads CASSIRLQGATYGYTF. CDR3 in DNA: TGTGCCAGCAGCATAAGACTACAGGGGGCTACCTATGGCTACACCTTC.

This clonotype was seen repeatedly, ten times or more. The chain has TRBV20-1 and TRBJ2-5; D is possibly TRBD1 or TRBD2 (5 bases each). The V end lost 0 bases, the J end lost 2 bases, and 10 bases lay between the germline ends. Germline V CDR1 and CDR2: DFQATT, SNEGSKA (reference sequence). CDR3 size: 14 residues. The DNA of the CDR3 is TGCAGTGCTAGAGATCCGGGGCTTCAAGAGACCCAGTACTTC. Its translation: CSARDPGLQETQYF.

The V and J genes are TRBV14 and TRBJ2-3; D is perhaps TRBD1 (7 bases). This CDR3 comprises 15 residues. Germline loops: CDR1 SGHDN, CDR2 FVKESK. Trimming stripped 4 bases from V and 5 bases from J, with 16 bases between. The CDR3 loop is CASSLTGEDGDTQYF. CDR3 sequence (DNA): TGTGCCAGCAGCCTAACAGGGGAGGACGGAGATACGCAGTATTTT. Supplemented by reference TRBV14 and TRBJ2-3, the full variable domain reads EAGVTQFPSHSVIEKGQTVTLRCDPISGHDNLYWYRRVMGKEIKFLLHFVKESKQDESGMPNNRFLAERTGGTYSTLKVQPAELEDSGVYFCASSLTGEDGDTQYFGPGTRLTVL.

This clonotype was counted a few times. The chain employs TRBV5-6 and TRBJ2-5; D call uncertain. V was trimmed by 0 bases and J by 7 bases, leaving 16 bases between them. Looked up from germline, CDR1 is SGHDT and CDR2 is YYEEEE. The CDR3 is 15 amino acids. CDR3 sequence reads: CASSLAGSSIGTQYF. The CDR3 coding sequence is TGTGCCAGCAGCTTGGCTGGGTCGTCGATAGGGACCCAGTACTTC.

This clonotype showed up many times. This sequence joins TRBV4-2 and TRBJ2-3; a possible D gene is TRBD2 (5 bases). Germline loops: CDR1 LGHNA, CDR2 YNFKEQ. V lost 2 bases, J lost 1 base, and 10 bases lay in between. This CDR3 is built from 15 residues. The CDR3 region is CASSQSEDRTDTQYF. For the CDR3, the DNA is TGTGCCAGCAGCCAATCGGAGGACCGCACAGATACGCAGTATTTT.

This chain joins TRBV20-1 and TRBJ1-1; TRBD1 is a possible D gene (6 bases). The ends were cut back, 2 bases at V and 0 bases at J, with 16 bases in the middle. The CDR3 covers 16 residues. Germline V gene lookup returns CDR1 DFQATT and CDR2 SNEGSKA (reference sequence). CDR3 in amino acids: CSARQGGGGMNTEAFF. CDR3 nucleotide sequence: TGCAGTGCTAGACAGGGAGGAGGGGGGATGAACACTGAAGCTTTCTTT.

This clonotype was counted a few times. This sequence joins TRBV29-1 and TRBJ2-1; TRBD1 or TRBD2 may be the D gene (5 bases each). From germline, CDR1 is SQVTM and CDR2 ANQGSEA. Trimming removed 6 bases from V and 7 bases from J, with 19 bases in between. The CDR3 sequence is 14 residues long. The CDR3 sequence is CSVRSSGWGNEQFF. CDR3 DNA sequence: TGCAGCGTACGTTCGTCGGGGTGGGGGAATGAGCAGTTCTTC.

This clonotype appeared a single time. The V gene is TRBV27, the J gene TRBJ2-7; 8 bases agree with TRBD2. V was pared by 5 bases and J by 2 bases, with 8 bases of the junction left unmatched. This CDR3 contains 15 residues. Looked up from germline, CDR1 is MNHEY and CDR2 is SMNVEV (reference sequence). The CDR3 coding sequence is TGTGCCAGCAGTCCCCAAAGCGGGGGTGCCTACGAGCAGTACTTC. Translation gives CASSPQSGGAYEQYF.

This clonotype has at least ten counts. V and J are TRBV12-3 or TRBV12-4 and TRBJ2-6; D perhaps matches TRBD1 (6 bases). The V end lost 6 bases, the J end lost 0 bases, and 12 bases lay between the germline ends. CDR3 size: 16 residues. The CDR3 is CASRRETGSGANVLTF. In DNA, the CDR3 is TGTGCCAGCAGGCGCGAGACAGGCTCTGGGGCCAACGTCCTGACTTTC.

The chain joins TRBV21-1 to TRBJ1-6; TRBD1 was called by the table and not checked on the DNA. TRBV21-1 is reported as a pseudogene. The CDR3 extends over 14 amino acids. The CDR3 spells CATMGVRHNSPLHF. The DNA of the CDR3 is TGTGCCACCATGGGCGTTAGGCATAATTCACCCCTCCACTTT.

This clonotype was seen a handful of times. This chain connects TRBV7-9 to TRBJ2-1; D remains ambiguous. The V gene's germline CDR1 is SEHNR and CDR2 FQNEAQ (reference sequence). V lost 4 bases to trimming and J lost 5 bases, with 12 bases between them. The CDR3 is 14 residues long. The DNA of the CDR3 is TGTGCCAGCAGCTGGCCCGGACGGGACAATGAGCAGTTCTTC. It codes for CASSWPGRDNEQFF.

The rearrangement links TRBV7-2 to TRBJ1-2, with 8 bases identical to TRBD1. CDR1 SGHTA and CDR2 FQGNSA come from the germline V gene. The CDR3 extends over 14 amino acids. V was pared by 4 bases and J by 7 bases, with 8 bases of the junction left unmatched. CDR3 coding DNA: TGTGCCAGCAGCTCCTGGACAGGGCCGGGTGGCTACACCTTC. It encodes CASSSWTGPGGYTF.

This clonotype has ten or more counts. The CDR3 region is CSVWDRRTYEQYF. The DNA of the CDR3 is TGCAGCGTGTGGGACAGGAGGACCTACGAGCAGTACTTC. The chain carries TRBV29-1 and TRBJ2-7, with TRBD1 matching over 8 bases. The CDR3 is 13 residues long. The germline gives CDR1 SQVTM, CDR2 ANQGSEA. The trim removed 6 bases at V and 2 bases at J, leaving 6 bases unmatched.

This chain uses TRBV24-1 with TRBJ2-1, with D uncertain. Trimming took off 4 bases at V and 0 bases at J, with 15 bases between the two ends. The germline CDR1 and CDR2 sequences are KGHDR and SFDVKD. The CDR3 is made up of 17 amino acids. CDR3 coding DNA: TGTGCCACCAGTGACCCCCGACGGCCCAGCTCCTACAATGAGCAGTTCTTC. Residues: CATSDPRRPSSYNEQFF.

Turning to this clonotype: The CDR3 end shows no conserved phenylalanine or tryptophan, and so a read error is likely. V is TRBV7-9 and J is TRBJ2-3, with 11 bases identical to TRBD2. The CDR3 has 16 amino acids. Looked up from germline, CDR1 is SEHNR and CDR2 is FQNEAQ (reference sequence). The V segment lost 5 bases and the J segment 5 bases; nucleotides outside the gene matches: 9. DNA for the CDR3: TGTGCCAGCAGCCCCCCGACCGGGACTAGCGGAGATACGCAGTATTGT. Protein sequence: CASSPPTGTSGDTQYC.

V and J are TRBV7-9 and TRBJ2-1, with no clear D. Trimming removed 1 base from V and 2 bases from J, with 6 bases in between. Germline values: CDR1 SEHNR, CDR2 FQNEAQ (reference sequence). This CDR3 spans 14 amino acids. The CDR3: CASSLDTAYNEQFF. DNA of the CDR3: TGTGCCAGCAGCTTAGACACAGCCTACAATGAGCAGTTCTTC.

The V gene is TRBV20-1, the J gene TRBJ2-7; TRBD1 matches at 9 bases. The V gene end was trimmed by 0 bases and the J gene end by 6 bases; junction bases not matched to a gene: 6. The CDR3 has 14 residues. Germline V lookup: CDR1 DFQATT, CDR2 SNEGSKA (reference sequence). CDR3 region: CSARDQQGASEQYF. In DNA form, the CDR3 reads TGCAGTGCTAGAGACCAACAGGGGGCGAGCGAGCAGTACTTC.